Each of the 6 T cell receptor beta chains below was sequenced from the same sample in a study of T-cell memory formation after mild COVID-19. TCRdb independently ran MiXCR on the 5' RACE reads; one entry per CDR3 protein. The sample lists roughly 200,000 distinct CDR3 sequences, more than 15% seen once, with 2% to 2.5% in the top ten. Sequences were obtained from PBMCs or a T cell subset sorted from them (not recorded which). The receptors derive from an adult woman who had mild COVID-19 (a few samples of this study predate the infection). Cell type and time point are not known.

This clonotype has only a few counts. CDR3 residues: CASSHHGTSGANVLTF. The CDR3 nucleotides read TGTGCCAGCAGCCACCACGGGACGTCTGGGGCCAACGTCCTGACTTTC. V is TRBV4-2 and J is TRBJ2-6; D may correspond to TRBD1 or TRBD2 (5 bases each). CDR3 size: 16 residues. Trimming pared 3 bases from V and 1 base from J, leaving 10 bases between. Per the germline V gene, CDR1 is LGHNA and CDR2 is YNFKEQ.

This clonotype was seen many times. The rearrangement uses TRBV5-1 and TRBJ2-4; 14 bases are a match to TRBD2. J lost 1 base, V lost 4 bases, and 13 bases had no gene match. Germline-derived CDR1 and CDR2 are SGHRS and YFSETQ. The CDR3 has 20 residues. The CDR3 coding sequence is TGCGCCAGCAGCGCATACCCGGGACTAGCGGGAGTCCTGGCCAAAAACATTCAGTACTTC. Residues: CASSAYPGLAGVLAKNIQYF. The whole variable domain, remainder taken from reference TRBV5-1 and TRBJ2-4, is KAGVTQTPRYLIKTRGQQVTLSCSPISGHRSVSWYQQTPGQGLQFLFEYFSETQRNKGNFPGRFSGRQFSNSRSEMNVSTLELGDSALYLCASSAYPGLAGVLAKNIQYFGAGTRLSVL.

This clonotype was observed a handful of times. This sequence joins TRBV12-3 or TRBV12-4 and TRBJ2-3; D unresolved. The CDR3 loop spans 15 amino acids. V gave up 3 bases and J gave up 0 bases, with 10 bases separating them. CDR3 bases: TGTGCCAGCAGTTTGGTCGGACCTAGCACAGATACGCAGTATTTT. It codes for CASSLVGPSTDTQYF.

This clonotype appeared many times. The chain's CDR3 is CASSLGGNQETQYF. CDR3 bases: TGTGCCAGCAGCTTAGGGGGGAACCAAGAGACCCAGTACTTC. The chain uses TRBV7-2 and TRBJ2-5; D is possibly TRBD1 or TRBD2 (5 bases each). The CDR3 sequence is 14 residues long. V shed 1 base and J shed 0 bases, with 6 bases lying between them. Looked up from germline, CDR1 is SGHTA and CDR2 is FQGNSA.

This rearrangement joins TRBV4-3 to TRBJ2-7; 14 bases are a match to TRBD2. V dropped 2 bases and J dropped 4; count of bases not matched to a gene: 4. Germline CDR1 reads LGHNA; CDR2 reads YSLEER. The CDR3 extends over 16 amino acids. CDR3 loop: CASSQQGLAGVYEQYF. The CDR3 DNA sequence: TGCGCCAGCAGCCAACAGGGACTAGCGGGAGTGTACGAGCAGTACTTC.

CDR3 residues: CASSFSGTPYGYTF. CDR3 DNA sequence: TGTGCCAGCTCTTTCTCCGGGACTCCATATGGCTACACCTTC. V is TRBV27 and J is TRBJ1-2; tentative D call: TRBD1 (5 bases). Trimming left V 8 bases short and J 5 bases short, with 18 bases between. Germline values: CDR1 MNHEY, CDR2 SMNVEV (reference sequence). This CDR3 has 14 residues.